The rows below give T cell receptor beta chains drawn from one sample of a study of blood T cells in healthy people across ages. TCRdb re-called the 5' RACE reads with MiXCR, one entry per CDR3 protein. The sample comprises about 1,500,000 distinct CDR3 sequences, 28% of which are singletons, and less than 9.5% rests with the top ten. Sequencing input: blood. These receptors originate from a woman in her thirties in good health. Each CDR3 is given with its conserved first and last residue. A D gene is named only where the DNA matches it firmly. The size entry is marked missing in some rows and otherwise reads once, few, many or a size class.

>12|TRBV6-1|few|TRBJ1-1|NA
TGTGCCAGCAGTGACGGGACGGTTGAAGCTTTCTTT
CASSDGTVEAFF
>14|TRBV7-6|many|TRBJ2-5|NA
TGTGCCAGCAGCTTTAATCTAGCGCGAGAGACCCAGTACTTC
CASSFNLARETQYF
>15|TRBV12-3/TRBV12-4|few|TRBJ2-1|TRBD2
TGTGCCAGCAGTTCAGGACTAGCGGGATGGGGTGAGCAGTTCTTC
CASSSGLAGWGEQFF
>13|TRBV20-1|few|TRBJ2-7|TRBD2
TGCAGTGCTCCTTTAGCGGGGGGGAACGAGCAGTACTTC
CSAPLAGGNEQYF
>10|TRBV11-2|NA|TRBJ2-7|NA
TGTGCCAGCAGCCATGGCGAGCAGTACTTC
CASSHGEQYF
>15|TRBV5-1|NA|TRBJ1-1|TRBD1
TGCGCCAGCAGAAACGACAGGGTTATGAACACTGAAGCTTTCTTT
CASRNDRVMNTEAFF
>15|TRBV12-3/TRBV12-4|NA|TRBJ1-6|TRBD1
TGTGCCAGTAGCAGCCCTCAGGGGGCAGGATCACCCCTCCACTTT
CASSSPQGAGSPLHF
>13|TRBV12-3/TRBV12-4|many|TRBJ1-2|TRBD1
TGTGCCAGCAGCTTGGGACAGACCTATGGCTACACCTTC
CASSLGQTYGYTF
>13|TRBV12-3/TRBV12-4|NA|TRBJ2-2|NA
TGTGCCAGCAGTTTTCTGGCAGCCGGGGAGCTGTTTTTT
CASSFLAAGELFF
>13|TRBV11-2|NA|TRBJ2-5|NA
TGTGCCAGCAGCCTTACAGAGGCCCTAGGGCAGTACTTC
CASSLTEALGQYF
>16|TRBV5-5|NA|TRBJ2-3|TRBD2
TGTGCCAGCAGCTTGGGAGGAGCGGGGGGTCCAGATACACAGTATTTT
CASSLGGAGGPDTQYF
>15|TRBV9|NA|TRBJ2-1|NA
TGTGCCAGCAGCGAATTCACAGGGGGGGACAATGAGCAGTTCTTC
CASSEFTGGDNEQFF
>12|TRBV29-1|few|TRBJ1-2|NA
TGCAGCGTTGTAGGTCCCGGCGGGGGCTACACCTTC
CSVVGPGGGYTF
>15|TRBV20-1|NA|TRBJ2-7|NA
TGCAGTGCTAGAGATCCCGGAGGGCCGAACTACGAGCAGTACTTC
CSARDPGGPNYEQYF
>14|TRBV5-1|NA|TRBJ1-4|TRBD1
TGCGCCAGCAGCCCAGGGACAGGGATTGAAAAACTGTTTTTT
CASSPGTGIEKLFF
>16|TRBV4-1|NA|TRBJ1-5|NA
TGCGCCAGCAGCCGTCGTTTGGGGCCCGACAATCAGCCCCAGCATTTT
CASSRRLGPDNQPQHF
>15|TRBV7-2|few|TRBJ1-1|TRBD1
TGTGCCAGCAGCGCCAACAGGGGGCTAGGAACTGAAGCTTTCTTT
CASSANRGLGTEAFF
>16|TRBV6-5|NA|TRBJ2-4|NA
TGTGCCAGCAGTTACGCGGTGGACACGGGGCTTGCCATTCAGTACTTC
CASSYAVDTGLAIQYF
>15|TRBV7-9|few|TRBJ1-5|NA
TGTGCCAGCAGCCCGGACAACGGGGTGTATCAGCCCCAGCATTTT
CASSPDNGVYQPQHF
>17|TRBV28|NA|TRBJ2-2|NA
TGTGCCAGCAGTTTAGGCGTTGCGGGTATGAACACCGGGGAGCTGTTTTTT
CASSLGVAGMNTGELFF
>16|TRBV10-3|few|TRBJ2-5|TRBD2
TGTGCCATCAGTGAGTCGAGCGGGGGAAAGGACGATACCCAGTACTTC
CAISESSGGKDDTQYF
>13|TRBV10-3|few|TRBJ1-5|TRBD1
TGTGCCATCCGACAGGGGCTTGATCAGCCCCAGCATTTT
CAIRQGLDQPQHF
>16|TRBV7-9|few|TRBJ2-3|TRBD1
TGTGCCAGCAGCTTATATGGACAGGGTCCCACAGATACGCAGTATTTT
CASSLYGQGPTDTQYF
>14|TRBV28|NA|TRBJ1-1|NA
TGTGCCAGCAGTTTTGAGGTAATGAACACTGAAGCTTTCTTT
CASSFEVMNTEAFF
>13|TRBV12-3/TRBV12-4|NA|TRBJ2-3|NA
TGTGCCAGCAGTCAGCCGGGAGCAGATACGCAGTATTTT
CASSQPGADTQYF
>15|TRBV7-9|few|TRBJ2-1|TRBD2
TGTGCCAGCAGCTTAGCTAGCGGGGGGGCCCATGAGCAGTTCTTC
CASSLASGGAHEQFF
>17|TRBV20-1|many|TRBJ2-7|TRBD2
TGCAGTGCTAGACTAACTGCCGGGACTAGCGCCTCCTACGAGCAGTACTTC
CSARLTAGTSASYEQYF
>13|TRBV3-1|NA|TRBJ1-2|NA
TGTGCCAGCAGCCACCCAATGAGCCATGGCTACACCTTC
CASSHPMSHGYTF
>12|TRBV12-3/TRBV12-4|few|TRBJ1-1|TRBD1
TGTGCCAGCAGTTTATCGGGACAGCAAGCTTTCTTT
CASSLSGQQAFF
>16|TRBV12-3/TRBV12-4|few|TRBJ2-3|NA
TGTGCCAGCATCAAACGGCGGGGATGGGGCACAGATACGCAGTATTTT
CASIKRRGWGTDTQYF
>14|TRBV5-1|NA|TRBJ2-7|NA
TGCGCCAGCATTTCAGACCCCAGCTCCTACGAGCAGTACTTC
CASISDPSSYEQYF
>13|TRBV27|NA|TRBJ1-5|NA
TGTGCCGGCAGTCAGTTGTGGGGACAGCCCCAGCATTTT
CAGSQLWGQPQHF
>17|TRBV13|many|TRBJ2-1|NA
TGTGCCAGCAGCTTAGGCCGGGGGAGAAGCTCCTACAATGAGCAGTTCTTC
CASSLGRGRSSYNEQFF
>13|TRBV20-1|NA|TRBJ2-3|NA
TGCAGTGCTACTAGACAGGGCACAGATACGCAGTATTTT
CSATRQGTDTQYF
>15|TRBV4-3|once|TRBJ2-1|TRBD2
TGCGCCAGCAGCCGGGGACTAGCGGACTGGGATGAGCAGTTCTTC
CASSRGLADWDEQFF
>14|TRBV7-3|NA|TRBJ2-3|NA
TGTGCCAGCAACTCCCTAGGTTCGGACCCACTTCAGTATTTT
CASNSLGSDPLQYF
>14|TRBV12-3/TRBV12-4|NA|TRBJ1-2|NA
TGTGCCAGCAGCGACACCTTAGGGTTTGATGGCTACACCTTC
CASSDTLGFDGYTF
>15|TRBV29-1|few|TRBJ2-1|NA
TGCAGCGTTGCGACTTATTGGACCTCGTACGGTGAGCAGTTCTTC
CSVATYWTSYGEQFF
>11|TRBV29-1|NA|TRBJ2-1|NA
TGCAGCGTTGACGACGAACCGGTGCAGTTCTTC
CSVDDEPVQFF
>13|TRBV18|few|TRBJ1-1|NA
TGTGCCAGCTCGGCGGGGGGCGTCACTGAAGCTTTCTTT
CASSAGGVTEAFF
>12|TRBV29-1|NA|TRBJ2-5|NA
TGCAGCGTTGATCCAGGGCAAGAGACCCAGTACTTC
CSVDPGQETQYF
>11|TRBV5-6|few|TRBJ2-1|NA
TGTGCCAGCGGTAATGTTAATGAGCAGTTCTTC
CASGNVNEQFF
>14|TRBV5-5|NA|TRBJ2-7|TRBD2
TGTGCCAGCAGCCGGGCAGGGAGGGTGTACGAGCAGTACTTC
CASSRAGRVYEQYF
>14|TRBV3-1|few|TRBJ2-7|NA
TGTGCCAGCAGCCAAAACGGTCGTCAGGGCGAGCAGTACTTC
CASSQNGRQGEQYF
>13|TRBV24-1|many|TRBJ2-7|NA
TGTGCCACCAGTGATTTCGAGGGGGACGAGCAGTACTTC
CATSDFEGDEQYF
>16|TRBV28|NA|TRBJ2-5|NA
TGTGCCAGCAGTTTAATACGCAGGGGGGTTCAAGAGACCCAGTACTTC
CASSLIRRGVQETQYF
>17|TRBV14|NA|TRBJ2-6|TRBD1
TGTGCCAGCAGCCGCAGGGGGCAAAGCTCTGGGGCCAACGTCCTGACTTTC
CASSRRGQSSGANVLTF
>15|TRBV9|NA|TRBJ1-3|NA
TGTGCCAGCAGCGTTGAGGGTACGTCTGGAAACACCATATATTTT
CASSVEGTSGNTIYF
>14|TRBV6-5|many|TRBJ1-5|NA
TGTGCCAGCAGTTACGGAGGGGAAAATCAGCCCCAGCATTTT
CASSYGGENQPQHF
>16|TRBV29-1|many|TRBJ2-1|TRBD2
TGCAGCGTTGACTGGCGGGAGGCCCCCACAATGGATGAGCAGTTCTTC
CSVDWREAPTMDEQFF
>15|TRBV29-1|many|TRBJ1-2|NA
TGCAGCGTTGATGGTTTAGCGGGACGGGATAGTGGCTACACCTTC
CSVDGLAGRDSGYTF
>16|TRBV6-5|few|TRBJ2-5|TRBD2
TGTGCCAGCAGTTACTCGATAGCGGGGGCTACCTGGACCCAGTACTTC
CASSYSIAGATWTQYF
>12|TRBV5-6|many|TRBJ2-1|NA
TGTGCCAGCAGCTCCATTTTAAATGAGCAGTTCTTC
CASSSILNEQFF
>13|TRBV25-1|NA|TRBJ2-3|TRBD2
TGTGCCAGCACCGGGACTAGCGGTGGTACGCAGTATTTT
CASTGTSGGTQYF
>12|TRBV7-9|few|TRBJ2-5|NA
TGTGCCAGCAGCCCGGGCGGAGGGGCCCAGTACTTC
CASSPGGGAQYF